This TCR beta chain was sequenced during a study of T cells expressing NK-cell markers (dated by TCRdb to the early 2020s). For the study in its entirety: About 8 donors provided sorted CD3+CD56+NKG2C+, CD3+CD56+NKG2C- and CD3+CD56-NKG2C+ T-cell subsets, whose TCR beta-chain repertoires were profiled. Of the eight sequenced donors, seven were found to be HCMV-seropositive and one was found to be HCMV-seronegative. The eight sequenced donors were randomly selected healthy volunteers, three men and five women. Sequencing of the libraries produced 2 x 150 bp reads on Illumina HiSeq 2000/2500, MiSeq or NextSeq.

To determine HCMV serostatus, a commercial ELISA kit was used to detect HCMV-specific IgG in serum. Peripheral blood mononuclear cells were isolated from blood by Ficoll density gradient centrifugation. Note on this clonotype: The specificity of this receptor is unknown.

Overall study outcomes, separate from this receptor: Those dominant clonotypes were again the most abundant among CD3+CD56-NKG2C+ cells in four donors, at about 25-60.1%. For five or six donors, the dominant CD3+CD56+NKG2C+ clonotypes were among the top 10 CD8+ clonotypes and accounted for roughly 1.0-8% of CD8+ T cells. Whether the expanded NKG2C-expressing T cell clones were specific for HCMV antigens remained unclear.

Sequencing took place on an Illumina HiSeq 2000. TCR beta cDNA libraries were made by 5'RACE template switching that added a universal primer site and unique molecular identifiers. cDNA synthesis was primed from the TCR beta constant segment and was followed by two successive PCR amplification steps. Per the source publication's procedure: Reads were demultiplexed and grouped by UMI with MIGEC, and clonotypes were assembled and quantified with MiTCR. To exclude erroneous sequences, only TCR cDNA sequences supported by at least two reads were retained. The tcR package was used for downstream repertoire analysis, and clonotypes were matched between fractions using CDR3 nucleotide sequence together with V segment. VDJmatch was used to annotate antigen specificity against VDJdb, with one amino acid substitution in CDR3 allowed. The reads, reprocessed by TCRdb, yield one row per CDR3 protein sequence and no DNA. These V and J calls derive from TCRdb rather than the authors' analysis. The sample's table lists a count of about 550,000 distinct CDR3 sequences. The ten biggest clones cover about 3.6% of the sample.

The CDR3, cysteine through phenylalanine, is 17 amino acids long. The protein alone is recorded here. CDR1 and CDR2 (SGHRS, YFSETQ) derive from the germline V gene. Here the chain combines TRBV5-1 and TRBJ1-6; TCRdb designates TRBD1, a call that cannot be tested without DNA. Sequencing was carried out using blood T cells: a sorted CD56 or NKG2C T cell subset, CD4+ or CD8+ T cells, or bulk PBMC T cells (not recorded which). The receptor comes from a man aged 18 to 30 in good health. Donor details come from another sample of the same person, matched by shared clones. The CDR3 protein sequence reads: CASSLKPSGPNNSPLHF. The variable domain in full, with residues beyond the CDR3 obtained from the reference TRBV5-1 and TRBJ1-6 genes, is KAGVTQTPRYLIKTRGQQVTLSCSPISGHRSVSWYQQTPGQGLQFLFEYFSETQRNKGNFPGRFSGRQFSNSRSEMNVSTLELGDSALYLCASSLKPSGPNNSPLHFGNGTRLTVT.